This TCR beta chain is from a study of OX40 agonist ivuxolimab in advanced cancers. Study summary: Ivuxolimab is a fully human IgG2 antibody that activates OX40 (CD134). Study conclusions and caveats: Partly responding patients at 0.1-3.0 mg/kg showed some of the smallest clonal expansion.

Details on this clone: The antigen is not known.

The CDR3 is 16 residues long. Germline CDR1 KGHSH, CDR2 LQKENI. The junction had 3 bases not matched to a gene; V was cut back by 3 bases and J by 6 bases. This table comes from immunoSEQ multiplex PCR, and its TCRdb copy is limited to in-frame clones, with some not included. In the table there are roughly 41,000 clones, roughly nine tenths of which are singletons. The receptor comes from an adult with an advanced solid tumor such as melanoma, head and neck, liver or kidney cancer. This chain joins TRBV18 and TRBJ2-1; 15 bases map to TRBD2. The sequencing here drew on CD4+ or CD8+ T cells sorted from blood, taken in a trial of the OX40 agonist ivuxolimab. In DNA form, the CDR3 reads TGTGCCAGCTCACCCGGACTAGCGGGGGGGTCCAATGAGCAGTTCTTC. It translates to CASSPGLAGGSNEQFF.